This T cell receptor (beta chain) derives from a study of spatial heterogeneity in lung cancer (dated by TCRdb to between 2019 and 2020). Regarding the research as a whole: Beta-chain transcripts were consistently detected in greater numbers than alpha-chain transcripts, which likely reflects a higher abundance of beta-chain transcripts. Both alpha and beta chains were TCR-sequenced in samples taken at surgery, namely 220 tumor regions, fewer than 80 matched nontumor lung samples and 50 to 60 PBMC samples. Nonsynonymous mutation counts, determined by whole-exome sequencing of tumor tissue, were related to TCR repertoire features. In non-small cell lung cancer, the study quantitatively compared TCR alpha and beta repertoires across several tumor regions, matched nontumor lung, and blood. In the raw uncorrected reads, each unique combination of TCR and UMI appeared more than ten times on average. In tumor regions, TCR transcript counts showed a strong correlation with a T cell transcriptional module score derived from matched bulk RNA-seq. General findings and caveats noted by the study authors: The count of ubiquitous expanded TCRs correlated with the count of ubiquitous nonsynonymous mutations, and the count of regional expanded TCRs correlated with the count of regional nonsynonymous mutations. The tumor nonsynonymous mutation count correlated with the number of expanded alpha and beta TCRs within the tumor. Estimated TCR-seq coverage of tumor T cells was only roughly 7% for alpha chains and about 12% for beta chains. Confirming at a functional level the hypothesis that regional TCRs recognize regional mutations was considered to require additional single-cell paired TCR alpha and beta sequencing.

The germline V gene (reference sequence) yields LNHDA for CDR1 and SQIVND for CDR2. From cysteine to phenylalanine, the CDR3 is 16 amino acids long. Only the CDR3 portion is preserved as DNA: 48 bases, with reading frame beginning at the first base. For this chain, trimming is 7 bases at the V end and 11 bases at the J end, and the number of junction bases without a gene match is 21. Receptor libraries were prepared by 5' RACE. This sample was sequenced with a NextSeq 500. In the TCR library protocol, a unique molecular identifier was attached to each TCR cDNA molecule so that PCR and sequencing errors could be corrected. The study's processing was this. Decombinator tools were used for TCR identification, UMI-based error correction and CDR3 extraction. Expanded TCRs were defined as those above a frequency of 2 per 1,000, corresponding to the top 1% of the tumor frequency distribution. Expanded tumor TCRs statistically deemed absent (corrected P<0.05) from at least one tumor region were classed as regional, and all other expanded tumor TCRs were classed as ubiquitous. Rényi diversity was computed with the R vegan package after subsampling each repertoire 100 times to 5,000 TCRs. To build CDR3 similarity networks, amino acid triplet string-kernel similarity was used, and CDR3s were connected when their pairwise similarity was above 0.82. Using fastp trimming at Q25 and MiXCR clonotype assembly, TCRdb reanalyzed the public sequencing data and kept in-frame beta chains. Duplicate CDR3 protein sequences are folded into a single record with the most common DNA and genes. The V and J calls and clone size are TCRdb's, not the authors'. The sample profile shows about 7,900 distinct CDR3 sequences; approximately 7% of them were found once. The ten biggest clones cover over 15% of the sample.

On this clonotype: The antigen this receptor binds is unknown. Base qualities are missing; no much larger clone stands one base away. The library was built for alpha chains, so this beta chain is an off-target read and its size means little.

Taken with the paper, the label for time point translates to: sample taken at primary tumor resection. The donors were 65 to 85 patients from the lung TRACERx cohort who had early-stage, untreated non-small cell lung cancer. TCR sequencing used whole RNA extracted from tumor and nontumor lung tissue, or from cryopreserved PBMC samples, without cell sorting. Only patients with enough RNA available from two or more tumor regions were chosen for TCR sequencing. Before selection, tumor and adjacent nontumor lung specimens were reviewed by a lung pathologist. The receptor's source is a female donor with early-stage non-small cell lung cancer. The chain is assembled from TRBV19 and TRBJ2-3, and TRBD1 matches 7 of the central bases. The specimen was lung tumor tissue, collected at surgery. The CDR3 protein: CASTNDPRQGMVGQYF. The sequenced DNA is TGTGCCAGTACCAACGATCCACGACAGGGCATGGTAGGGCAGTATTTT.